This T cell receptor beta chain was captured in a study of shared clonotypes between healthy human individuals. Turning to the study itself: Each donor had three CD4 naive, three CD4 memory, two CD8 naive and one CD8 memory plate.

The CDR3 runs 14 residues. The V gene's germline CDR1 is SGHRS and CDR2 YFSETQ. V lost 2 bases to trimming and J lost 9 bases, with 14 bases between them. Authors' analysis steps: Junction-only sequences produced by ImmunoSEQ had no quality scores, so filtering differed. Some clones are missing from TCRdb's copy, which holds only in-frame ones; the method was immunoSEQ multiplex PCR. That table is the source of V, J and clone size, and D and trimming were worked out from the DNA. The table includes around 2.5 million clones, roughly 93% detected once. Study results and limitations: Only blood was sampled, and tissue TCR repertoires likely differ from blood ones.

Note on this clone: The antigen is undetermined.

The V gene is TRBV5-1, the J gene TRBJ2-2, with D tentatively TRBD1 (5 bases). The clonotype was recovered from a man aged 18 to 30 in good health. Some clones in this sample may be carry-over from other donors' samples. The sequencing input was naive CD4+ T cells from PBMCs. Subset of the sample: CD45RA+ positively selected. The CDR3 sequence: CASSFTQASRELFF. In nucleotides, the CDR3 is TGCGCCAGCAGCTTCACACAGGCCTCCAGGGAGCTGTTTTTT. Using reference TRBV5-1 and TRBJ2-2 for the parts outside the CDR3, the full variable domain is KAGVTQTPRYLIKTRGQQVTLSCSPISGHRSVSWYQQTPGQGLQFLFEYFSETQRNKGNFPGRFSGRQFSNSRSEMNVSTLELGDSALYLCASSFTQASRELFFGEGSRLTVL.